This entry concerns a single TCR beta chain. V lost 3 bases and J lost 8; bases outside the gene matches: 5. CDR3 length: 14 amino acids. Looked up from germline, CDR1 is MNHEY and CDR2 is SVGAGI. This record belongs to a study of T-cell memory formation after mild COVID-19. Turning to the study itself: Clusters were largely donor specific.

TCRdb fed the 5' RACE reads into MiXCR, producing one record per CDR3 protein. The sample contains about 100,000 distinct CDR3 sequences, roughly a sixth of which appear only once. Sequencing input: PBMCs or a T cell subset sorted from them (not recorded which). The rearrangement links TRBV6-5 to TRBJ1-4, with 8 bases aligning to TRBD1. This receptor was obtained from a young man who had mild COVID-19 (a few samples of this study predate the infection). Cell type and time point are not known. CDR3 sequence reads: CASSYRQGWEKLFF. The CDR3, as DNA: TGTGCCAGCAGTTATCGACAGGGGTGGGAAAAACTGTTTTTT.